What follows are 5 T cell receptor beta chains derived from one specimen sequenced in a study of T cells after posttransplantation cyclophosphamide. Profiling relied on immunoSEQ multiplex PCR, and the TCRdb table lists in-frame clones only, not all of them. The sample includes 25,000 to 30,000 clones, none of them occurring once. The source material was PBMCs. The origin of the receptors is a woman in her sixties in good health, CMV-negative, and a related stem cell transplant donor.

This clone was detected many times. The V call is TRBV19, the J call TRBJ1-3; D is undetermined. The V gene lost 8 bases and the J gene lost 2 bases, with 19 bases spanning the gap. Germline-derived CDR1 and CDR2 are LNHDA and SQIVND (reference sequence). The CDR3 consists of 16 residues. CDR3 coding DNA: TGTGCCAGTCGTAGAACCGACGCGAGCGCTGGAAACACCATATATTTT. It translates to CASRRTDASAGNTIYF.

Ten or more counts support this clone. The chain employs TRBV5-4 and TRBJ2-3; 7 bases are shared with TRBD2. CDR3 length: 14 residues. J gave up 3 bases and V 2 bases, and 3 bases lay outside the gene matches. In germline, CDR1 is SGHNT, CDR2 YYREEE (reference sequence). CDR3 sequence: CASSFTGGTDTQYF. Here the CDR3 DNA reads TGTGCCAGCAGCTTTACGGGGGGTACAGATACGCAGTATTTT.

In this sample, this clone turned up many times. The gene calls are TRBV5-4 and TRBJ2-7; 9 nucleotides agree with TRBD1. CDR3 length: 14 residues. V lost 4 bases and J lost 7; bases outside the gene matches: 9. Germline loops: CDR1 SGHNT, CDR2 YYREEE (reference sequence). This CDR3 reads CASSGRDRASEQYF. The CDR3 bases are TGTGCCAGCAGCGGCCGGGACAGGGCCTCTGAGCAGTACTTC.

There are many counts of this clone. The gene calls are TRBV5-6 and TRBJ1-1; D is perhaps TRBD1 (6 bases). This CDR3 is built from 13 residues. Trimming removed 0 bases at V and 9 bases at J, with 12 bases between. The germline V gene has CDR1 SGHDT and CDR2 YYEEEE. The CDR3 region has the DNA TGTGCCAGCAGCTTGGTGGACAGTTTTCAAGCTTTCTTT. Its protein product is CASSLVDSFQAFF.

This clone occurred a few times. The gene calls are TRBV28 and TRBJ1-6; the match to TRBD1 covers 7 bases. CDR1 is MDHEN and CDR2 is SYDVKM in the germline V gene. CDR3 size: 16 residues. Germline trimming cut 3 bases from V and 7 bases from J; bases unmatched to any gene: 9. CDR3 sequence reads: CASSLIRAGGNSPLHF. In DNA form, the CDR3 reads TGTGCCAGCAGTTTGATCCGTGCAGGGGGGAATTCACCCCTCCACTTT.